The TCR beta chain described here comes from a study of T cell responses to AZD1222 COVID-19 vaccine. Regarding the study as a whole: Repertoires were sampled only after the peak T cell response. Mostly white British, mostly female donors; authors suggested clonal diversity may be underestimated. Along spike, vaccine-associated CD4 TCRs were found throughout, with dominance at 160-218 and 743-854.

This clone was counted a few times. Its target is unknown. In germline, CDR1 is WNHNN, CDR2 SYGVQD (reference sequence). The CDR3 runs to 15 residues. The ends lost 6 bases at V and 6 bases at J; junction bases unmatched: 12. Produced via immunoSEQ multiplex PCR; TCRdb's table is partial and in-frame only. The sample comprises around 94,000 clones, 85% of which are singletons, and roughly 4.5% rests with the top ten. Sequencing used peripheral blood, obtained 28 days after the second AZD1222 dose. The sequence came from an adult who received the AZD1222 COVID-19 vaccine. The chain links TRBV10-1 to TRBJ2-7; 9 nucleotides line up with TRBD2. The CDR3 sequence is CASSRPIAGAGEQYF. CDR3 sequence (DNA): TGCGCCAGCAGCAGGCCGATAGCGGGAGCGGGCGAGCAGTACTTC.